This entry is about one T cell receptor (beta chain). As yet, its antigen is unknown. This sample was included in a study of CD8 T cells in ankylosing spondylitis. TCRdb recomputed calls from the 5' RACE reads with MiXCR, one row per CDR3 protein. The sample lists 750,000 to 850,000 distinct CDR3 sequences, roughly 12% occurring once. General observations from the study: It appeared that ankylosing spondylitis blood was characterized by a TCR beta motif of seven or eight highly homologous variants. Reactive arthritis synovial fluid and blood were previously reported to contain some motif variants.

The sequence was collected from a male donor with ankylosing spondylitis. Sequences were obtained from blood, either unsorted or a sorted T cell fraction (not recorded which).

In nucleotides, the CDR3 is TGTGCCAGCAGGTCAACTAGCGTCAGCACAGATACGCAGTATTTT. Translating gives CASRSTSVSTDTQYF. J is TRBJ2-3 and V is TRBV11-1; TRBD2 agrees at 7 bases. V was pared by 6 bases and J by 0 bases, with 6 bases of the junction left unmatched. Germline V CDR1 and CDR2: SGHAT, FQDESV (reference sequence). The CDR3 spans 15 residues.